These 30 T cell receptor beta chains originate from one sample sequenced in a study of CD8+ T cells in alopecia areata (dated by TCRdb to the late 2010s). Library creation used the immunoSEQ multiplex PCR assay. RNA was extracted from all samples and reverse transcribed into cDNA as template for TCR sequencing. The immuneACCESS repertoire file appears here via TCRdb, limited to in-frame rearrangements. These files lack a portion of the clones; in checked studies, under half of the deficit traces to unresolved V genes, and the cause of the others is not known. The sample yields over 100,000 clones; around three fifths were counted once. The top ten clonotypes cover approximately 12% of the sample. The time point label of this sample denotes: 24 weeks on oral tofacitinib. Sample treatment or condition, as interpreted from the label and publication: oral pan-JAK inhibitor, 5-10 mg twice daily. Sequencing used CD8+ T cells sorted from blood, obtained at week 24, from a patient treated with tofacitinib. The receptors shown here come from a human donor with alopecia areata.

Only a few counts were recorded for this clone. The gene calls are TRBV13 and TRBJ2-6; D may be TRBD1 (5 bases). CDR3 length: 14 residues. Trimming removed 4 bases from V and 2 bases from J, with 6 bases in between. The germline V gene has CDR1 PRHDT and CDR2 FYEKMQ (reference sequence). Here the CDR3 reads CASSWGTGANVLTF. For the CDR3, the DNA is TGTGCCAGCAGCTGGGGCACTGGGGCCAACGTCCTGACTTTC.

The rearrangement links TRBV25-1 to TRBJ2-7; no definite D call. Per germline, CDR1 MGHDK and CDR2 SYGVNS. V shed 3 bases and J shed 5 bases, with 8 bases lying between them. CDR3 length equals 12 residues. CDR3 protein: CASSDGRDEQYF. CDR3 bases: TGTGCCAGCAGTGACGGACGCGACGAGCAGTACTTC.

As to this clone: The junction shows a germline mismatch at one end, possibly a read error. The J gene is TRBJ2-5, the V gene TRBV6-6; D unclear. Germline CDR1 reads MNHNY; CDR2 reads SVGAGI (reference sequence). The CDR3 is made up of 12 amino acids. CDR3: CASIDNQETQYF. CDR3 bases: TGTGCCAGCATTGACAACCAGGAGACCCAGTACTTC.

This clone was picked up a small number of times. This chain links TRBV6-1 with TRBJ1-2; D possibly corresponds to TRBD1 (6 bases). V was cut by 10 bases and J by 4 bases, with 19 bases left in between. Germline V CDR1 and CDR2: MNHNS, SASEGT. CDR3 length equals 14 residues. The CDR3 region is CATQFGGAGYGYTF. The CDR3 coding sequence is TGTGCCACCCAATTTGGGGGCGCGGGCTATGGCTACACCTTC.

The rearrangement joins TRBV7-9 to TRBJ1-2, with D possibly TRBD1 on 6 matching bases. Germline V gene data show CDR1 as SEHNR and CDR2 as FQNEAQ (reference sequence). This CDR3 contains 14 residues. V lost 2 bases and J 7 bases, leaving 14 bases between the germline ends. CDR3 in amino acids: CASSLLGAAGGYTF. For the CDR3, the DNA is TGTGCCAGCAGCTTATTGGGGGCGGCTGGTGGCTACACCTTC.

The chain is built from TRBV10-3 and TRBJ1-1, with D perhaps TRBD1 (6 bases). The CDR3 loop spans 15 amino acids. Trimming stripped 1 base from V and 4 bases from J, with 13 bases between. The V gene's germline CDR1 is ENHRY and CDR2 SYGVKD. The CDR3, as DNA: TGTGCCATCAGTGAGTTTACCAGGGGACGCACTGAAGCTTTCTTT. It codes for CAISEFTRGRTEAFF.

CDR3 sequence (DNA): TGTGCCAGCAGCGCCACGGACCGAAGAACAGCCCAGCATTTT. It yields the protein CASSATDRRTAQHF. The chain carries TRBV7-2 and TRBJ1-5; D not certain. V was pared by 5 bases and J by 11 bases, with 19 bases between. Looked up from germline, CDR1 is SGHTA and CDR2 is FQGNSA. The CDR3 extends over 14 amino acids.

This clone was seen a single time. V usage is TRBV15 and J usage is TRBJ2-5; 8 nucleotides agree with TRBD2. Germline trimming cut 1 base from V and 2 bases from J; bases unmatched to any gene: 3. Germline assignment: CDR1 LNHNV and CDR2 YYDKDF (reference sequence). The CDR3 runs to 15 residues. The CDR3 loop is CATSRVGTSQETQYF. CDR3 nucleotide sequence: TGTGCCACCAGCAGAGTAGGGACTAGTCAAGAGACCCAGTACTTC.

The chain joins TRBV7-9 to TRBJ2-1; 8 nucleotides align to TRBD2. There are 11 residues in the CDR3. V was clipped by 4 bases and J by 15 bases; unmatched bases: 5. Germline V gene data show CDR1 as SEHNR and CDR2 as FQNEAQ (reference sequence). The CDR3 sequence: CASSSGLDRFF. CDR3 DNA: TGTGCCAGCAGCTCGGGACTAGATCGGTTCTTC.

The chain combines TRBV6-5 with TRBJ2-5; 7 nucleotides match TRBD1. Germline V gene lookup returns CDR1 MNHEY and CDR2 SVGAGI. V lost 6 bases and J lost 1; bases outside the gene matches: 5. There are 14 residues in the CDR3. The CDR3 nucleotides are TGTGCCAGCAGCTGGGGACAGATCCAAGAGACCCAGTACTTC. It codes for CASSWGQIQETQYF.

The chain recombines TRBV7-3 with TRBJ2-3; weak D call: TRBD2 (5 bases). Per germline, CDR1 SGHTA and CDR2 FQGTGA. V lost 4 bases and J 5 bases, leaving 13 bases between the germline ends. The CDR3 totals 14 residues. CDR3 DNA sequence: TGTGCCAGCAGCTCAGGACTGGGTCTAGATACGCAGTATTTT. Protein sequence: CASSSGLGLDTQYF.

J is TRBJ2-5 and V is TRBV5-6; no clear D. V dropped 4 bases and J dropped 5 bases, with 6 bases sitting between them. This CDR3 spans 11 amino acids. Germline CDR1 SGHDT, CDR2 YYEEEE. The CDR3 here is CASSASETQYF. The CDR3 DNA reads TGTGCCAGCAGCGCAAGCGAGACCCAGTACTTC.

This clone has just a few counts. The chain couples TRBV25-1 to TRBJ1-5; weak D call: TRBD1 (5 bases). Germline V gives CDR1 MGHDK, CDR2 SYGVNS. Deletions cut 3 bases from V and 3 bases from J, with 9 bases between. The CDR3 loop spans 14 amino acids. The CDR3: CASSETGDNQPQHF. For the CDR3, the DNA is TGTGCCAGCAGTGAGACGGGGGACAATCAGCCCCAGCATTTT.

The genes are TRBV6-1 and TRBJ1-1; D call uncertain. Germline lookup yields CDR1 MNHNS and CDR2 SASEGT. V dropped 8 bases and J dropped 5 bases, with 9 bases sitting between them. CDR3 length equals 11 residues. The CDR3 bases are TGTGCCAGCCTAATAGGAACTGAAGCTTTCTTT. Its protein is CASLIGTEAFF.

The V gene is TRBV4-3, the J gene TRBJ2-5; a weak D match, TRBD2 (5 bases). The CDR3 totals 15 residues. Looked up from germline, CDR1 is LGHNA and CDR2 is YSLEER. Between the trimmed V and J ends, which lost 0 bases and 4 bases, there was a span of 12 bases. The CDR3 region is CASSQDLTAGETQYF. Here the CDR3 DNA reads TGCGCCAGCAGCCAAGATCTCACGGCGGGAGAGACCCAGTACTTC.

This chain joins TRBV27 and TRBJ2-7, with TRBD1 identical over 10 bases. V was pared by 3 bases and J by 5 bases, with 10 bases of the junction left unmatched. There are 16 residues in the CDR3. Germline loops: CDR1 MNHEY, CDR2 SMNVEV (reference sequence). The CDR3 loop is CASSLSPGTGVHEQYF. The CDR3 DNA follows: TGTGCCAGCAGTTTGTCTCCCGGGACAGGGGTACACGAGCAGTACTTC.

V gene TRBV10-3 combines with J gene TRBJ1-2; no firm D call. The CDR3 covers 12 residues. Trimming pared 10 bases from V and 5 bases from J, leaving 14 bases between. Germline CDR1 is ENHRY and CDR2 is SYGVKD. The CDR3: CATADSGYGYTF. The CDR3 DNA sequence: TGTGCCACCGCGGATAGCGGATATGGCTACACCTTC.

This chain joins TRBV29-1 and TRBJ1-2; D remains ambiguous. Trimming stripped 0 bases from V and 2 bases from J, with 13 bases between. The CDR3 is 15 amino acids. CDR1 is SQVTM, CDR2 ANQGSEA, per germline. The CDR3 DNA sequence: TGCAGCGTTGAAGATCTTCAGAAGGGCAACTATGGCTACACCTTC. Translation: CSVEDLQKGNYGYTF.

The rearrangement uses TRBV6-5 and TRBJ2-7; 7 nucleotides match TRBD1. The CDR3 is 14 amino acids. The V gene end was trimmed by 11 bases and the J gene end by 2 bases; junction bases not matched to a gene: 12. Germline-derived CDR1 and CDR2 are MNHEY and SVGAGI. The CDR3 region has the DNA TGTGCCGCCACCGGGACAGTATACCCCTACGAGCAGTACTTC. Protein sequence: CAATGTVYPYEQYF.

The rearrangement links TRBV29-1 to TRBJ2-1, with a possible D match to TRBD2 (5 bases). Germline V gene lookup returns CDR1 SQVTM and CDR2 ANQGSEA. CDR3 length equals 13 residues. V was clipped by 4 bases and J by 6 bases, with 13 bases between them. The CDR3: CSVASPEGNEQFF. The DNA for the CDR3 is TGCAGCGTTGCAAGTCCCGAGGGCAATGAGCAGTTCTTC.

The genes are TRBV4-2 and TRBJ2-1; a possible D gene is TRBD1 (6 bases). Germline CDR1 reads LGHNA; CDR2 reads YNFKEQ. This CDR3 is 17 amino acids long. Trimming took 0 bases from V and 4 from J, leaving 16 bases between them. CDR3 protein: CASSQDLPQGLYNEQFF. CDR3 nucleotide sequence: TGTGCCAGCAGCCAAGATCTTCCACAGGGCCTATACAATGAGCAGTTCTTC.

A few counts support this clone. CDR3: CSVEGLALETQYF. In DNA, the CDR3 is TGCAGCGTTGAGGGTCTAGCGCTCGAGACCCAGTACTTC. The chain recombines TRBV29-1 with TRBJ2-5, with a weak D call TRBD2 (6 bases). From germline, CDR1 is SQVTM and CDR2 ANQGSEA. V lost 3 bases to trimming and J lost 5 bases, with 13 bases between them. The CDR3 spans 13 residues.

This clone was observed a few times. The chain combines TRBV6-6 with TRBJ1-5, with D perhaps matching TRBD1 (5 bases). Germline-derived CDR1 and CDR2 are MNHNY and SVGAGI (reference sequence). Trimming shortened V by 2 bases and J by 6 bases, and 8 bases separated the two germline ends. The CDR3 contains 13 residues. CDR3 protein: CASSYEQGQPQHF. Here the CDR3 DNA reads TGTGCCAGCAGTTACGAGCAGGGTCAGCCCCAGCATTTT.

There are a few counts of this clone. The chain combines TRBV9 with TRBJ2-7; TRBD1 matches at 9 bases. The trim removed 0 bases at V and 6 bases at J, leaving 4 bases unmatched. Germline values: CDR1 SGDLS, CDR2 YYNGEE. The CDR3 spans 14 residues. The CDR3 sequence: CASSVAGQGTEQYF. CDR3 nucleotide sequence: TGTGCCAGCAGCGTAGCCGGACAGGGGACCGAGCAGTACTTC.

The chain combines TRBV5-1 with TRBJ2-2, with TRBD2 matching 9 bases. The CDR3 covers 15 residues. Looked up from germline, CDR1 is SGHRS and CDR2 is YFSETQ. The V and J ends lost 1 base and 5 bases, in that order; junction bases with no gene match: 3. CDR3 DNA: TGCGCCAGCAGCTTGAGACTAGCGGAAACCGGGGAGCTGTTTTTT. This gives the protein CASSLRLAETGELFF.

V is TRBV2 and J is TRBJ1-1; 10 nucleotides line up with TRBD1. CDR3 length equals 13 residues. Unmatched junction bases numbered 5, after V lost 9 bases and J lost 4 bases. In germline, CDR1 is SNHLY, CDR2 FYNNEI. CDR3 sequence (DNA): TGTGCCAGGCCGGGACAGGGGATCACTGAAGCTTTCTTT. As protein: CARPGQGITEAFF.

The J gene is TRBJ2-7, the V gene TRBV5-1; D is unresolved. Trimming took off 0 bases at V and 1 base at J, with 5 bases between the two ends. Looked up from germline, CDR1 is SGHRS and CDR2 is YFSETQ. The CDR3 extends over 13 amino acids. The DNA of the CDR3 is TGCGCCAGCAGCTTGGACAGATCCTACGAGCAGTACTTC. Its translation: CASSLDRSYEQYF.

This chain joins TRBV30 and TRBJ2-1; D is uncertain. The length of the CDR3 is 15 residues. Germline V gene sequence: CDR1 GTSNPN, CDR2 SVGIG (reference sequence). Deletions cut 0 bases from V and 1 base from J, with 10 bases between. CDR3 loop: CAWSVSIRSYNEQFF. For the CDR3, the DNA is TGTGCCTGGAGTGTTAGTATAAGGTCCTACAATGAGCAGTTCTTC.

The chain joins TRBV10-3 to TRBJ1-2; the D gene is possibly TRBD1 (6 bases). Germline V gene sequence: CDR1 ENHRY, CDR2 SYGVKD. V lost 0 bases to trimming and J lost 4 bases, with 15 bases between them. This CDR3 is built from 16 residues. The CDR3 region has the DNA TGTGCCATCAGTGAGTCGGCACAGGGCCTTGTCTATGGCTACACCTTC. Residues: CAISESAQGLVYGYTF.

The chain couples TRBV30 to TRBJ1-2; D uncertain. The CDR3 length is 10 residues. Between the trimmed V and J ends, which lost 5 bases and 4 bases, there was a span of 5 bases. Germline CDR1 GTSNPN, CDR2 SVGIG (reference sequence). This CDR3 reads CAWRGYGYTF. The CDR3 region has the DNA TGTGCCTGGCGGGGCTATGGCTACACCTTC.